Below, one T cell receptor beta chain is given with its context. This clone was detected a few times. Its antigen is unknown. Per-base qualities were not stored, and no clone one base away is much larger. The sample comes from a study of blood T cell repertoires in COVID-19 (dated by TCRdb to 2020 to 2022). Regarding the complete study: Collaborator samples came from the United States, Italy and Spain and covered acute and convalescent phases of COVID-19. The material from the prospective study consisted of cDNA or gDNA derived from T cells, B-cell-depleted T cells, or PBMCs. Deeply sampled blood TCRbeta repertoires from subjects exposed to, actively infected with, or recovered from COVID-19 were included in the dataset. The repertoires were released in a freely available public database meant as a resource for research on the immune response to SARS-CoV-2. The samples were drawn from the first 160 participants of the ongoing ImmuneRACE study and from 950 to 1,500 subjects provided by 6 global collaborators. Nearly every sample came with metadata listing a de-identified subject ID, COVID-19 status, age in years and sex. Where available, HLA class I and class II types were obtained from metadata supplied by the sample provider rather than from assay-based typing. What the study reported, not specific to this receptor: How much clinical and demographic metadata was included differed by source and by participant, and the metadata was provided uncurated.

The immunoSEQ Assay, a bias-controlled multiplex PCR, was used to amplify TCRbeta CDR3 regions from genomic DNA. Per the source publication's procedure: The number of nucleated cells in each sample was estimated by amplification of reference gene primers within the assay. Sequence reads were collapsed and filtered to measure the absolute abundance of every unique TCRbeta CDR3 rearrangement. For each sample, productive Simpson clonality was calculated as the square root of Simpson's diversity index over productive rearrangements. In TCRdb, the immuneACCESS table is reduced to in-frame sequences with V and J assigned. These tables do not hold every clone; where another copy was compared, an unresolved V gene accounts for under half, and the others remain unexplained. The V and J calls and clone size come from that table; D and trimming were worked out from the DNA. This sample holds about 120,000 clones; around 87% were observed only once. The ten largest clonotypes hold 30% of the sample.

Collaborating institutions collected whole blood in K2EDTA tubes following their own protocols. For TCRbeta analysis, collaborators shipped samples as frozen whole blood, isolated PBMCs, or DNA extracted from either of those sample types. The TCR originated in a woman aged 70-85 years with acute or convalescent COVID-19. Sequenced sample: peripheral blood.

In nucleotide form, the sequence is TGCGCCAGCAGCTTGGCCGTGGGGGCAGAGGGCTACACCTTC. This codes for CASSLAVGAEGYTF. The V and J segments used are TRBV5-1 and TRBJ1-2; a tentative D call is TRBD1 (6 bases match). The CDR3, from cysteine to phenylalanine, totals 14 residues. Solely the CDR3 DNA is kept, with 42 bases framed from the first base. CDR1 and CDR2 are read off the germline V gene as SGHRS and YFSETQ. Trimming costs V 0 bases and J 8 bases, and their ends lie 14 bases apart. The full variable domain, with segments outside the CDR3 supplied by the reference TRBV5-1 and TRBJ1-2 proteins, appears as KAGVTQTPRYLIKTRGQQVTLSCSPISGHRSVSWYQQTPGQGLQFLFEYFSETQRNKGNFPGRFSGRQFSNSRSEMNVSTLELGDSALYLCASSLAVGAEGYTFGSGTRLTVV.